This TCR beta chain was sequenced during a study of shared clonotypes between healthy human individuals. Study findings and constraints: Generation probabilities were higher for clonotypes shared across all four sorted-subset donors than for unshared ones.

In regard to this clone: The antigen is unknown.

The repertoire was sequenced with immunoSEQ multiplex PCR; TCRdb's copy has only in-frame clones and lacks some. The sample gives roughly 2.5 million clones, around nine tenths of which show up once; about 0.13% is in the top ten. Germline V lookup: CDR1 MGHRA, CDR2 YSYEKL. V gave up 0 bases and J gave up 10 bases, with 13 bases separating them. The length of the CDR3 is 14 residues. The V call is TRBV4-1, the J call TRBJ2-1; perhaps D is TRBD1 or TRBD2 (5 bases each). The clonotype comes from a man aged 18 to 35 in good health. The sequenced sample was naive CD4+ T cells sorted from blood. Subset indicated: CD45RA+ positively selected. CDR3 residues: CASSQDNRRGEQFF. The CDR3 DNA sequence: TGCGCCAGCAGCCAAGACAACAGGAGAGGGGAGCAGTTCTTC.